This record looks at one T cell receptor beta chain sequence and its context. Germline V gene lookup returns CDR1 SGDLS and CDR2 YYNGEE. Trimming took off 4 bases at V and 1 base at J, with 14 bases between the two ends. The CDR3 loop spans 15 amino acids. The data derive from a study of blood T cell repertoires in COVID-19. Study context: Both acute and convalescent COVID-19 samples were obtained from the United States, Italy and Spain. From T cells, B-cell-depleted T cells, or PBMCs came the material, which was cDNA or gDNA.

In the authors' methods: Researchers report that nucleated cell counts were estimated from reference gene primer amplification. The data were produced by immunoSEQ multiplex PCR, yet TCRdb's version contains in-frame clones alone and is incomplete. For V, J and clone size, that table is used; D and trimming come from the DNA. The table shows about 42,000 clones, with about nine tenths occurring only once. Material: peripheral blood. The origin of this receptor is a human donor in a cohort sampled during active COVID-19. The gene calls are TRBV9 and TRBJ1-1, with D perhaps matching TRBD1 (6 bases). This CDR3 reads CASSPWDMGNTEAFF. CDR3 DNA sequence: TGTGCCAGCAGCCCCTGGGACATGGGGAACACTGAAGCTTTCTTT. The full variable domain, with the rest looked up from reference TRBV9 and TRBJ1-1, is DSGVTQTPKHLITATGQRVTLRCSPRSGDLSVYWYQQSLDQGLQFLIQYYNGEERAKGNILERFSAQQFPDLHSELNLSSLELGDSALYFCASSPWDMGNTEAFFGQGTRLTVV.